Shown below are 18 T cell receptor beta chains from a single sample sequenced in a study of blood T cell repertoires in COVID-19. The data were produced by immunoSEQ multiplex PCR, yet TCRdb's version contains in-frame clones alone and is incomplete. Of 150,000 or so clones in the sample, roughly four fifths were seen once. Input material: peripheral blood. The receptors originated from a human donor with acute or convalescent COVID-19. The donor label of this sample is uncertain.

J is TRBJ1-2 and V is TRBV28; 7 nucleotides align to TRBD1. Germline trimming cut 5 bases from V and 5 bases from J; bases unmatched to any gene: 17. The CDR3 has 17 amino acids. Germline CDR1 is MDHEN and CDR2 is SYDVKM. Here the CDR3 DNA reads TGTGCCAGCAGTCCCCTAGAGGGGGCAGTTCGAAGATATGGCTACACCTTC. Translated: CASSPLEGAVRRYGYTF.

The chain joins TRBV2 to TRBJ1-2; D might be TRBD1 (5 bases). Trimming pared 3 bases from V and 5 bases from J, leaving 13 bases between. This CDR3 spans 14 amino acids. Germline CDR1 is SNHLY and CDR2 is FYNNEI. The CDR3 protein is CASSDDSRAYGYTF. CDR3 bases: TGTGCCAGCAGTGACGACAGCCGGGCGTATGGCTACACCTTC.

The CDR3 protein is CASSQDVGASYNSPLHF. The CDR3 region has the DNA TGCGCCAGCAGCCAAGATGTAGGGGCTTCCTATAATTCACCCCTCCACTTT. V is TRBV4-1 and J is TRBJ1-6; a possible D gene is TRBD1 (5 bases). This CDR3 is 17 amino acids long. Trimming took off 0 bases at V and 1 base at J, with 10 bases between the two ends. CDR1 is MGHRA and CDR2 is YSYEKL in the germline V gene.

This chain's CDR3 is CASGSRPGQNTGELFF. The DNA for the CDR3 is TGTGCTAGTGGTTCCCGTCCGGGACAGAACACCGGGGAGCTGTTTTTT. The chain combines TRBV12-5 with TRBJ2-2; D is perhaps TRBD1 (6 bases). Trimming stripped 4 bases from V and 1 base from J, with 13 bases between. The CDR3 spans 16 residues. Germline V gene data show CDR1 as LGHNT and CDR2 as FRNRAP.

The chain has TRBV7-6 and TRBJ1-6; unclear D gene. This CDR3 spans 13 amino acids. Germline V lookup: CDR1 SGHVS, CDR2 FNYEAQ. The V and J ends lost 0 bases and 7 bases respectively, with 4 bases between them. This CDR3 reads CASSLASNSPLHF. Written as DNA, the CDR3 is TGTGCCAGCAGCTTAGCTTCAAATTCACCCCTCCACTTT.

The genes are TRBV19 and TRBJ1-5; 7 nucleotides align to TRBD1. The CDR3 is made up of 15 amino acids. V lost 7 bases, J lost 4 bases, and 10 bases stayed unmatched. Germline loops: CDR1 LNHDA, CDR2 SQIVND (reference sequence). The CDR3 here is CASNRGGWQNQPQHF. As DNA, the CDR3 is TGTGCCAGTAACCGAGGGGGCTGGCAAAATCAGCCCCAGCATTTT.

This chain joins TRBV27 and TRBJ1-2, with 8 bases identical to TRBD1. The CDR3 spans 13 residues. The germline V gene has CDR1 MNHEY and CDR2 SMNVEV (reference sequence). The J segment lost 9 bases and the V segment lost 2 bases, leaving 5 bases of the junction unmatched. This chain's CDR3 is CASSLGTGTSYTF. Written as DNA, the CDR3 is TGTGCCAGCAGTTTAGGGACAGGAACCAGCTACACCTTC.

The chain carries TRBV5-8 and TRBJ1-5; possible D gene TRBD1, 6 bases. With 4 bases removed from V and 4 bases from J, the gap between germline ends came to 18 bases. Germline CDR1 is SGHTS and CDR2 is YDEGEE. The length of the CDR3 is 16 residues. CDR3 sequence: CASSVTTGSRNQPQHF. In DNA, the CDR3 is TGTGCCAGCAGCGTAACTACAGGGAGCAGAAATCAGCCCCAGCATTTT.

The chain combines TRBV11-1 with TRBJ2-5; D remains unclear. The CDR3 has 13 amino acids. CDR1 is SGHAT, CDR2 FQDESV, per germline (reference sequence). The V end was cut by 4 bases, the J end by 4 bases, with 10 bases between. The CDR3 loop is CASSSSSGETQYF. CDR3 nucleotides: TGTGCCAGCAGCTCGAGCTCGGGAGAGACCCAGTACTTC.

The V call is TRBV7-9, the J call TRBJ1-2; D unclear. V lost 3 bases, J lost 7 bases, and 12 bases lay in between. This CDR3 comprises 13 residues. CDR1 and CDR2 (germline): SEHNR, FQNEAQ (reference sequence). The CDR3: CASSFAPDSGYTF. CDR3 sequence (DNA): TGTGCCAGCAGCTTTGCCCCAGACTCTGGCTACACCTTC.

This clone has just a few counts. The chain couples TRBV5-1 to TRBJ1-6; no clear D. Trimming cost V 4 bases and J 7 bases, with 12 bases left between them. Germline-derived CDR1 and CDR2 are SGHRS and YFSETQ. The CDR3 is made up of 14 amino acids. CDR3 DNA: TGCGCCAGCAGCCGCGGGCCGAAAAATTCACCCCTCCACTTT. It is translated as CASSRGPKNSPLHF.

The gene calls are TRBV27 and TRBJ2-6; TRBD2 might be the D (7 bases). The germline V and J ends were trimmed by 5 bases and 4 bases, with 18 bases remaining between them. Germline CDR1 and CDR2: MNHEY and SMNVEV (reference sequence). The CDR3 runs to 17 residues. The CDR3 nucleotides are TGTGCCAGCAGTACCACCCCGCGGGGGCGAGGGGCCAACGTCCTGACTTTC. It translates to CASSTTPRGRGANVLTF.

The rearrangement links TRBV3-1 (or the pseudogene TRBV3-2) to TRBJ1-6; D is possibly TRBD1 (5 bases). This CDR3 is built from 13 residues. Germline-derived CDR1 and CDR2 are LGHDT and YNNKEL (reference sequence). The V end was cut by 5 bases, the J end by 8 bases, with 10 bases between. The DNA of the CDR3 is TGTGCCAGCAGCACCCAAGGGGATTCACCCCTCCACTTT. It encodes CASSTQGDSPLHF.

The chain combines TRBV7-2 with TRBJ1-4, with TRBD1 identical over 7 bases. Trimming cost V 5 bases and J 3 bases; bases outside gene matches: 3. Germline V gives CDR1 SGHTA, CDR2 FQGNSA. The CDR3 length is 14 residues. This CDR3 reads CASSPDRANEKLFF. The CDR3 DNA reads TGTGCCAGCAGCCCCGACAGGGCTAATGAAAAACTGTTTTTT.

The CDR3 bases are TGTGCCAGCAGCCGGGGACAGGGGGAGACCCAGTACTTC. It encodes CASSRGQGETQYF. The rearrangement uses TRBV7-9 and TRBJ2-5, with 10 bases fitting TRBD1. The V gene end was trimmed by 5 bases and the J gene end by 5 bases; junction bases not matched to a gene: 2. From germline, CDR1 is SEHNR and CDR2 FQNEAQ (reference sequence). The CDR3 covers 13 residues.

This rearrangement joins TRBV29-1 to TRBJ2-7; 7 positions agree with TRBD1. The CDR3 is 13 amino acids. Germline CDR1 is SQVTM and CDR2 is ANQGSEA. V shed 3 bases and J 6 bases; nucleotides not matched to a gene: 8. CDR3 bases: TGCAGCGTTGATTTAACAGGGGTGGGCGAGCAGTACTTC. It yields the protein CSVDLTGVGEQYF.

This clone occurred once. The chain is built from TRBV7-9 and TRBJ1-2; maybe TRBD1 (6 bases). The CDR3 is 15 residues long. Germline V gene data show CDR1 as SEHNR and CDR2 as FQNEAQ (reference sequence). The V end was cut by 6 bases, the J end by 8 bases, with 22 bases between. DNA of the CDR3: TGTGCCAGCAGACCTTTGTCGGCAGGGGCGCTAGGCTACACCTTC. It specifies CASRPLSAGALGYTF.

This clone occurred once. The chain carries TRBV5-1 and TRBJ1-6; maybe TRBD1 (5 bases). The CDR3 has 16 amino acids. Germline assignment: CDR1 SGHRS and CDR2 YFSETQ. The V and J ends lost 6 bases and 3 bases respectively, with 16 bases between them. Here the CDR3 reads CASTSGGTNYNSPLHF. The DNA for the CDR3 is TGCGCCAGCACATCGGGGGGGACCAACTATAATTCACCCCTCCACTTT.